A selection of T cell receptor beta chains follows, all from one sample in a study of a mutant IDH1 vaccine in newly diagnosed glioma. Generated by immunoSEQ multiplex PCR, the TCRdb table keeps only in-frame clones and is missing some. Of 70,000 to 90,000 clones listed, 91% are singletons. These receptors' antigens are unknown. The sample consisted of PBMCs, taken from a glioma patient whose treatment included an IDH1 peptide vaccine. These receptors originate from a woman aged 45-65 years with glioma. CDR3s include the opening cysteine and the closing phenylalanine or tryptophan. D genes are given only for firm matches. Rows give clone size only sometimes, using once, few, many, or a class for an expanded clone.

clone size: few
D gene: NA
V gene: TRBV6-5
J gene: TRBJ1-1
CDR3 DNA: TGTGCCAGCAGTTACTTTGGGGCGAACACTGAAGCTTTCTTT
CDR3 protein: CASSYFGANTEAFF

clone size: NA
D gene: NA
V gene: TRBV6-6
J gene: TRBJ2-7
CDR3 DNA: TGTGCCAGCAGCCGGACAAGCTCCTACGAGCAGTACTTC
CDR3 protein: CASSRTSSYEQYF

clone size: NA
D gene: NA
V gene: TRBV28
J gene: TRBJ2-1
CDR3 DNA: TGTGCCAGCAGTTTAAGGCTAGGCTACAATGAGCAGTTCTTC
CDR3 protein: CASSLRLGYNEQFF

clone size: once
D gene: TRBD2
V gene: TRBV11-2
J gene: TRBJ2-1
CDR3 DNA: TGTGCCAGCAGCTTTCGGGGTAGCGGGATGGATGAGCAGTTCTTC
CDR3 protein: CASSFRGSGMDEQFF

clone size: NA
D gene: NA
V gene: TRBV6-5
J gene: TRBJ2-6
CDR3 DNA: TGTGCCAGCAGTTACTCCGCCGGGGCTGGGGCCAACGTCCTGACTTTC
CDR3 protein: CASSYSAGAGANVLTF

clone size: NA
D gene: TRBD1
V gene: TRBV5-6
J gene: TRBJ2-7
CDR3 DNA: TGTGCCAGCATCCTCTTGGGACAGGGGGCCCACGAGCAGTACTTC
CDR3 protein: CASILLGQGAHEQYF

clone size: NA
D gene: TRBD2
V gene: TRBV9
J gene: TRBJ2-2
CDR3 DNA: TGTGCCAGCAGCGTCGGGGACTACCAAACCGGGGAGCTGTTTTTT
CDR3 protein: CASSVGDYQTGELFF

clone size: NA
D gene: NA
V gene: TRBV10-1
J gene: TRBJ1-1
CDR3 DNA: TGCGCCAGCAGCAAAGGAGGGTTAACTGAAGCTTTCTTT
CDR3 protein: CASSKGGLTEAFF

clone size: NA
D gene: NA
V gene: TRBV6-5
J gene: TRBJ2-1
CDR3 DNA: TGTGCCAGCAGCCTAATCGATGGCACTGAGCAGTTCTTC
CDR3 protein: CASSLIDGTEQFF

clone size: NA
D gene: TRBD1
V gene: TRBV25-1
J gene: TRBJ1-1
CDR3 DNA: TGTGCCAGCAGTCTCAGGGGGTACACTGAAGCTTTCTTT
CDR3 protein: CASSLRGYTEAFF

clone size: NA
D gene: TRBD1
V gene: TRBV2
J gene: TRBJ2-5
CDR3 DNA: TGTGCCAGCAGAAGACAGGGGGGGCAAGAGACCCAGTACTTC
CDR3 protein: CASRRQGGQETQYF

clone size: NA
D gene: NA
V gene: TRBV11-2
J gene: TRBJ2-2
CDR3 DNA: TGTGCCAGCAGCTTACTCCAGGGGCAAACCGGGGAGCTGTTTTTT
CDR3 protein: CASSLLQGQTGELFF

clone size: NA
D gene: NA
V gene: TRBV6-5
J gene: TRBJ2-7
CDR3 DNA: TGTGCCAGCAGTTACTCCGGGACGATGTCCTACGAGCAGTACTTC
CDR3 protein: CASSYSGTMSYEQYF

clone size: NA
D gene: NA
V gene: TRBV2
J gene: TRBJ2-1
CDR3 DNA: TGTGCCAGCAGTGAAGGACAGTTTGAGCAGTTCTTC
CDR3 protein: CASSEGQFEQFF

clone size: NA
D gene: NA
V gene: TRBV5-8
J gene: TRBJ1-6
CDR3 DNA: TGTGCCAGCAGCTTGGCCGGGGGAGCAAGCTCCTATAATTCACCCCTCCACTTT
CDR3 protein: CASSLAGGASSYNSPLHF